The 30 T cell receptor beta chains reported below all come from one sample, sequenced in a study of shared clonotypes between healthy human individuals. Libraries were prepared by immunoSEQ multiplex PCR; TCRdb keeps only in-frame clonotypes and omits some of them. This sample has 1.6 million or so clones, with around 98.5% found just once. The sequenced sample was naive CD4+ T cells sorted from blood. Subset indicated: CD45RA+ positively selected. These receptors originate from a man aged 25-45 years in good health.

The CDR3 DNA follows: TGCGCCAGCAGCTCCCTGAACCAAGAGACCCAGTACTTC. Its translation: CASSSLNQETQYF. The rearrangement links TRBV5-1 to TRBJ2-5, with D unclear. Between the trimmed V and J ends, which lost 3 bases and 0 bases, there was a span of 6 bases. CDR3 size: 13 residues. The germline CDR1 and CDR2 sequences are SGHRS and YFSETQ.

The chain recombines TRBV28 with TRBJ2-3; D is perhaps TRBD2 (6 bases). The V gene lost 5 bases and the J gene lost 3 bases, with 15 bases spanning the gap. Germline loops: CDR1 MDHEN, CDR2 SYDVKM. CDR3 size: 15 residues. The CDR3 DNA reads as TGTGCCAGCAGTCCCGGGAGAAGAAGAACAGATACGCAGTATTTT. Its protein product is CASSPGRRRTDTQYF.

The chain couples TRBV25-1 to TRBJ1-2; a possible D gene is TRBD1 (6 bases). V gave up 2 bases and J gave up 2 bases, with 9 bases separating them. Germline V lookup: CDR1 MGHDK, CDR2 SYGVNS. This CDR3 contains 14 residues. CDR3 coding DNA: TGTGCCAGCAGTGAAAGGGGGACCAACTATGGCTACACCTTC. This encodes CASSERGTNYGYTF.

The table lists this clone with a count of one. V and J are TRBV7-9 and TRBJ2-1; 10 positions agree with TRBD2. CDR1 and CDR2 from the germline V gene are SEHNR and FQNEAQ (reference sequence). V gave up 5 bases and J gave up 13 bases; unmatched junction bases: 8. There are 13 residues in the CDR3. The CDR3 bases are TGTGCCAGCAGCGTGAGCGGGAGGGCCTTTCAGTTCTTC. Translating it yields CASSVSGRAFQFF.

CDR3 residues: CASSLTSGREFRNIQYF. The DNA for the CDR3 is TGTGCCAGTAGTTTAACCAGCGGGAGGGAATTCCGAAACATTCAGTACTTC. V and J are TRBV19 and TRBJ2-4, with 10 bases matching TRBD2. The trim removed 5 bases at V and 6 bases at J, leaving 13 bases unmatched. This CDR3 has 17 amino acids. In germline, CDR1 is LNHDA, CDR2 SQIVND (reference sequence).

The chain carries TRBV10-3 and TRBJ2-4; 8 bases map to TRBD1. In germline, CDR1 is ENHRY, CDR2 SYGVKD. This CDR3 is 17 amino acids long. V lost 0 bases and J lost 1; bases outside the gene matches: 5. In DNA, the CDR3 is TGTGCCATCAGTGAGTCGCAGGGGGCTGGGGCCAAAAACATTCAGTACTTC. Protein: CAISESQGAGAKNIQYF.

This clone was seen only once. The chain is built from TRBV2 and TRBJ1-2, with D tentatively TRBD1 (5 bases). The CDR3 loop spans 13 amino acids. Germline V lookup: CDR1 SNHLY, CDR2 FYNNEI. V was clipped by 4 bases and J by 0 bases, with 6 bases between them. The CDR3 is CASSVGANYGYTF. CDR3 sequence (DNA): TGTGCCAGCAGTGTGGGGGCTAACTATGGCTACACCTTC.

The V call is TRBV6-5, the J call TRBJ1-1, with a tentative D call TRBD1 (5 bases). V was pared by 0 bases and J by 11 bases, with 13 bases between. The CDR3 contains 13 residues. Germline V gives CDR1 MNHEY, CDR2 SVGAGI. The DNA of the CDR3 is TGTGCCAGCAGTTACTCGTTCCAGGGATCGGCTTTCTTT. Encoded protein: CASSYSFQGSAFF.

The chain links TRBV2 to TRBJ2-7; TRBD2 matches 10 bases. Looked up from germline, CDR1 is SNHLY and CDR2 is FYNNEI. With 3 bases clipped from V and 3 bases from J, the junction kept 11 bases outside the gene matches. This CDR3 has 17 residues. For the CDR3, the DNA is TGTGCCAGCAGTGACGGGCTAGCGGGAGTCCGCTTCTACGAGCAGTACTTC. Amino acid sequence: CASSDGLAGVRFYEQYF.

V is TRBV7-9 and J is TRBJ2-7; 11 bases align to TRBD1. With V trimmed by 4 bases and J by 5 bases, 10 bases remained unmatched. The CDR3 sequence is 16 residues long. The germline CDR1 and CDR2 sequences are SEHNR and FQNEAQ (reference sequence). The CDR3 loop is CASSSPGQGVFHEQYF. The CDR3 DNA follows: TGTGCCAGCAGCTCACCGGGACAGGGGGTATTCCACGAGCAGTACTTC.

This chain joins TRBV5-5 and TRBJ1-2; D uncertain. Germline lookup yields CDR1 SGHKS and CDR2 YYEKEE (reference sequence). V was pared by 3 bases and J by 4 bases, with 22 bases between. The CDR3 is made up of 17 amino acids. This CDR3 is CASSWAQPVGVSYGYTF. The DNA of the CDR3 is TGTGCCAGCAGCTGGGCCCAACCCGTCGGTGTGAGCTATGGCTACACCTTC.

V gene TRBV9 combines with J gene TRBJ1-1, with 7 bases fitting TRBD1. Looked up from germline, CDR1 is SGDLS and CDR2 is YYNGEE. The CDR3 sequence is 15 residues long. V lost 0 bases to trimming and J lost 1 base; unmatched junction nucleotides: 3. The CDR3 bases are TGTGCCAGCAGCGTAGCTACAGGGGCGAACACTGAAGCTTTCTTT. This sequence encodes CASSVATGANTEAFF.

The chain is built from TRBV4-1 and TRBJ2-3; D is ambiguous. Germline loops: CDR1 MGHRA, CDR2 YSYEKL. The CDR3 length is 14 residues. V dropped 0 bases and J dropped 12 bases, with 16 bases sitting between them. CDR3 protein: CASSQDGRAQAQYF. CDR3 nucleotides: TGCGCCAGCAGCCAAGATGGAAGGGCTCAAGCACAGTATTTT.

The V and J genes are TRBV28 and TRBJ1-2; D unresolved. CDR1 and CDR2 from the germline V gene are MDHEN and SYDVKM. This CDR3 is built from 14 residues. CDR3 in amino acids: CTSGPKERMYGYTF. The DNA of the CDR3 is TGTACCTCGGGCCCTAAGGAGAGGATGTATGGCTACACCTTC.

CDR3 amino acids: CASTGLAGDTGELFF. Here the CDR3 DNA reads TGCGCCAGTACGGGACTAGCAGGCGACACCGGGGAGCTGTTTTTT. The V and J genes are TRBV5-1 and TRBJ2-2; 9 nucleotides match TRBD2. From germline, CDR1 is SGHRS and CDR2 YFSETQ. With V trimmed by 8 bases and J by 3 bases, 8 bases remained unmatched. CDR3 size: 15 residues.

Note on this clone: Other DNA sequences of this sample code for an identical CDR3. This rearrangement joins TRBV29-1 to TRBJ2-3; D uncertain. Trimming stripped 4 bases from V and 1 base from J, with 6 bases between. The CDR3 has 12 amino acids. CDR1 and CDR2 from the germline V gene are SQVTM and ANQGSEA. CDR3 in amino acids: CSVATGTDTQYF. In DNA, the CDR3 is TGCAGCGTTGCGACTGGCACAGATACGCAGTATTTT.

This sequence joins TRBV18 and TRBJ1-5; possible D gene TRBD1, 5 bases. The CDR3 is made up of 16 amino acids. From germline, CDR1 is KGHSH and CDR2 LQKENI. Trimming shortened V by 4 bases and J by 5 bases, and 18 bases separated the two germline ends. This chain's CDR3 is CASSLPGRAPDQPQHF. For the CDR3, the DNA is TGTGCCAGCTCACTCCCAGGGCGGGCGCCTGATCAGCCCCAGCATTTT.

This rearrangement joins TRBV4-2 to TRBJ2-7; the match to TRBD2 covers 7 bases. V lost 4 bases, J lost 1 base, and 7 bases stayed unmatched. Per the germline V gene, CDR1 is LGHNA and CDR2 is YNFKEQ. The CDR3 loop spans 15 amino acids. The CDR3 bases are TGTGCCAGCAGCCCACGGACTAGTGGTTCCTACGAGCAGTACTTC. Translating it yields CASSPRTSGSYEQYF.

The V and J genes are TRBV7-9 and TRBJ1-4; D not resolved. The germline V gene has CDR1 SEHNR and CDR2 FQNEAQ (reference sequence). Trimming removed 0 bases at V and 5 bases at J, with 10 bases between. CDR3 length equals 15 residues. The CDR3 DNA reads as TGTGCCAGCAGCTTAGCGGAGACGCTAAATGAAAAACTGTTTTTT. Its translation is CASSLAETLNEKLFF. The whole variable domain, remainder taken from reference TRBV7-9 and TRBJ1-4, is DTGVSQNPRHKITKRGQNVTFRCDPISEHNRLYWYRQTLGQGPEFLTYFQNEAQLEKSRLLSDRFSAERPKGSFSTLEIQRTEQGDSAMYLCASSLAETLNEKLFFGSGTQLSVL.

This sequence joins TRBV6-5 and TRBJ2-2; perhaps D is TRBD1 or TRBD2 (5 bases each). Trimming took off 2 bases at V and 7 bases at J, with 8 bases between the two ends. There are 13 residues in the CDR3. CDR1 MNHEY and CDR2 SVGAGI come from the germline V gene. CDR3 region: CASSYDGGGELFF. The CDR3 coding sequence is TGTGCCAGCAGTTACGATGGGGGCGGGGAGCTGTTTTTT.

The CDR3 here is CASSLGRRALEEQYF. CDR3 DNA: TGTGCCAGCAGCCTGGGAAGAAGGGCCCTGGAGGAGCAGTACTTC. The chain has TRBV5-8 and TRBJ2-7; D gene unclear. Germline-derived CDR1 and CDR2 are SGHTS and YDEGEE. Trimming removed 4 bases from V and 7 bases from J, with 21 bases in between. CDR3 length equals 15 residues.

The chain is built from TRBV7-9 and TRBJ1-1; D is uncertain. This CDR3 comprises 13 residues. V dropped 5 bases and J dropped 5 bases, with 12 bases sitting between them. The germline V gene encodes CDR1 SEHNR and CDR2 FQNEAQ (reference sequence). The CDR3 sequence is CASSDPWQTEAFF. The DNA of the CDR3 is TGTGCCAGCAGCGACCCCTGGCAAACTGAAGCTTTCTTT.

The chain uses TRBV6-6 and TRBJ1-3, with 10 bases matching TRBD1. Germline CDR1 and CDR2: MNHNY and SVGAGI (reference sequence). The CDR3 sequence is 16 residues long. Unmatched junction bases numbered 5, after V lost 6 bases and J lost 0 bases. The CDR3 nucleotides read TGTGCCAGCAGGCCCGGGACAGGGGTCTCTGGAAACACCATATATTTT. It translates to CASRPGTGVSGNTIYF.

This rearrangement joins TRBV4-3 to TRBJ2-1; possible D gene TRBD2, 6 bases. Germline values: CDR1 LGHNA, CDR2 YSLEER. V was shortened by 1 base and J by 8 bases, with 18 bases between the two germline ends. The CDR3 totals 16 residues. CDR3 bases: TGCGCCAGCAGCCAAGCCTCGGGACTCTTTGCGGATGAGCAGTTCTTC. Protein product: CASSQASGLFADEQFF.

The J gene is TRBJ1-1, the V gene TRBV6-5; D is uncertain. This CDR3 is 14 amino acids long. V was shortened by 5 bases and J by 1 base, with 11 bases between the two germline ends. Germline CDR1 is MNHEY and CDR2 is SVGAGI. CDR3 DNA sequence: TGTGCCAGCAGTCCCGACCGAAAGAACACTGAAGCTTTCTTT. This translates into CASSPDRKNTEAFF.

The chain has TRBV2 and TRBJ1-5; D gene ambiguous. The ends were cut back, 7 bases at V and 1 base at J, with 14 bases in the middle. CDR3 length: 15 residues. Germline CDR1 reads SNHLY; CDR2 reads FYNNEI. CDR3 amino acids: CASKYGEESNQPQHF. The CDR3 bases are TGTGCCAGCAAGTACGGGGAGGAAAGCAATCAGCCCCAGCATTTT. The whole variable domain, remainder taken from reference TRBV2 and TRBJ1-5, is EPEVTQTPSHQVTQMGQEVILRCVPISNHLYFYWYRQILGQKVEFLVSFYNNEISEKSEIFDDQFSVERPDGSNFTLKIRSTKLEDSAMYFCASKYGEESNQPQHFGDGTRLSIL.

The chain employs TRBV6-5 and TRBJ2-1; D is possibly TRBD1 (5 bases). Trimming took off 6 bases at V and 8 bases at J, with 11 bases between the two ends. This CDR3 has 12 residues. Germline CDR1 is MNHEY and CDR2 is SVGAGI. The DNA for the CDR3 is TGTGCCAGCAGCTCGACAGTAGATGAGCAGTTCTTC. This gives the protein CASSSTVDEQFF.

The chain employs TRBV27 and TRBJ2-2; possible D gene TRBD2, 5 bases. CDR1 is MNHEY, CDR2 SMNVEV, per germline (reference sequence). The V gene lost 3 bases and the J gene lost 1 base, with 12 bases spanning the gap. The CDR3 has 16 amino acids. DNA of the CDR3: TGTGCCAGCAGTTTGTATGCCCGGGGGAACACCGGGGAGCTGTTTTTT. Its translation is CASSLYARGNTGELFF.

The rearrangement uses TRBV2 and TRBJ2-3; possibly TRBD1 for D (6 bases). V was pared by 5 bases and J by 3 bases, with 12 bases between. Germline V gene lookup returns CDR1 SNHLY and CDR2 FYNNEI. The CDR3 is 14 amino acids. The CDR3 sequence: CASSPDRPTDTQYF. The CDR3 DNA sequence: TGTGCCAGCAGTCCCGACAGGCCGACAGATACGCAGTATTTT.

The V call is TRBV5-1, the J call TRBJ2-2, with 7 bases matching TRBD2. The CDR3 totals 18 residues. The germline V gene encodes CDR1 SGHRS and CDR2 YFSETQ. Trimming at V came to 1 base and at J to 7 bases, leaving 16 bases not matched to a gene. DNA for the CDR3: TGCGCCAGCAGCTTGCCCCCGGCCGGGACTACGGGTCTCGGGGAGCTGTTTTTT. Protein: CASSLPPAGTTGLGELFF.